These 29 T cell receptor beta chains were sequenced from one sample in a study of shared clonotypes between healthy human individuals. Clones were sequenced by immunoSEQ multiplex PCR, and TCRdb holds only the in-frame ones, with some missing. The sample lists some 2 million clones, roughly 94% occurring once. The naive CD8 fraction comprised CD45RO-negative cells positively selected for CCR7 and excluded terminally differentiated effector memory CD45RA+ cells. The sequencing sample was made of naive CD8+ T cells sorted from blood. The receptors come from a man between 18 and 29 years old in good health.

The CDR3 coding sequence is TGCGCCAGCAGTGATCCGGACACGGGCGAGCAGTACTTC. This encodes CASSDPDTGEQYF. The genes are TRBV10-1 and TRBJ2-7; D is possibly TRBD1 (5 bases). From germline, CDR1 is WNHNN and CDR2 SYGVQD (reference sequence). Trimming removed 3 bases from V and 6 bases from J, with 12 bases in between. The CDR3 covers 13 residues.

This sequence joins TRBV27 and TRBJ2-7; no definite D call. V was pared by 3 bases and J by 4 bases, with 13 bases between. Germline CDR1 MNHEY, CDR2 SMNVEV (reference sequence). This CDR3 has 14 residues. This chain's CDR3 is CASSFYGGPYEQYF. CDR3 bases: TGTGCCAGCAGTTTTTACGGCGGCCCTTACGAGCAGTACTTC.

This clone has a single count. The genes are TRBV27 and TRBJ2-3; tentatively, D is TRBD1 or TRBD2 (7 bases each). CDR1 MNHEY and CDR2 SMNVEV come from the germline V gene (reference sequence). CDR3 length: 15 amino acids. Trimming pared 4 bases from V and 5 bases from J, leaving 16 bases between. The chain's CDR3 is CASSWQGGLVDTQYF. CDR3 coding DNA: TGTGCCAGCAGTTGGCAGGGGGGGTTGGTAGATACGCAGTATTTT.

Note on this clone: One end of the junction fails to match germline, which may point to a read error. The CDR3 sequence is CVWSGLAGAQYF. As DNA, the CDR3 is TGTGTCTGGAGTGGACTAGCGGGGGCCCAGTACTTC. The chain links TRBV30 to TRBJ2-5; 13 nucleotides align to TRBD2. The length of the CDR3 is 12 residues. Germline V gene data show CDR1 as GTSNPN and CDR2 as SVGIG (reference sequence).

The rearrangement joins TRBV5-1 to TRBJ1-6, with 11 bases fitting TRBD1. V lost 4 bases, J lost 8 bases, and 2 bases stayed unmatched. The length of the CDR3 is 14 residues. Germline V gives CDR1 SGHRS, CDR2 YFSETQ. CDR3 DNA: TGCGCCAGCAGCGAGGGACAGGGGGATTCACCCCTCCACTTT. It yields the protein CASSEGQGDSPLHF.

The CDR3 sequence: CASSPKDWDEQYF. CDR3 in DNA: TGTGCCAGCAGTCCGAAGGACTGGGACGAGCAGTACTTC. V gene TRBV25-1 combines with J gene TRBJ2-7; tentatively, D is TRBD2 (5 bases). The CDR3 is 13 residues long. From germline, CDR1 is MGHDK and CDR2 SYGVNS. V shed 5 bases and J shed 5 bases, with 13 bases lying between them.

The sample holds one count of this clone. The same CDR3 is also encoded by other DNA sequences in this sample. This chain uses TRBV30 with TRBJ2-2, with D unresolved. V was clipped by 5 bases and J by 0 bases, with 4 bases between them. Germline V lookup: CDR1 GTSNPN, CDR2 SVGIG (reference sequence). The CDR3 covers 12 residues. In nucleotides, the CDR3 is TGTGCCTGGGGGCCGAACACCGGGGAGCTGTTTTTT. Its translation: CAWGPNTGELFF.

This rearrangement joins TRBV27 to TRBJ1-2; D not resolved. Germline V lookup: CDR1 MNHEY, CDR2 SMNVEV (reference sequence). Trimming removed 1 base at V and 0 bases at J, with 12 bases between. This CDR3 contains 16 residues. The CDR3 sequence: CASSLLAGRSNYGYTF. The CDR3, as DNA: TGTGCCAGCAGTTTATTGGCAGGTCGATCTAACTATGGCTACACCTTC.

The genes are TRBV5-1 and TRBJ2-2; D might be TRBD2 (5 bases). The germline CDR1 and CDR2 sequences are SGHRS and YFSETQ. V shed 4 bases and J shed 8 bases, with 9 bases lying between them. The CDR3 extends over 12 amino acids. DNA for the CDR3: TGCGCCAGCAGCCCACGGGGAGGGGAGCTGTTTTTT. This encodes CASSPRGGELFF.

The rearrangement links TRBV11-2 to TRBJ1-4; 9 nucleotides align to TRBD1. CDR1 and CDR2 from the germline V gene are SGHAT and FQNNGV. The CDR3 contains 17 residues. The V and J ends lost 6 bases and 4 bases, in that order; junction bases with no gene match: 12. DNA for the CDR3: TGTGCCAGCAGGGTTCAAGGACAGGGGATTCATAATGAAAAACTGTTTTTT. As protein: CASRVQGQGIHNEKLFF.

The chain has TRBV6-5 and TRBJ2-1; TRBD2 agrees at 8 bases. The germline V gene has CDR1 MNHEY and CDR2 SVGAGI. The CDR3 is 16 amino acids. After removal of 0 bases from V and 7 bases from J, the junction contained 8 bases not matched to a gene. CDR3 in DNA: TGTGCCAGCAGTTACTCCTTTGCGGGGGGTGTAAATGAGCAGTTCTTC. This codes for CASSYSFAGGVNEQFF.

This chain connects TRBV30 to TRBJ2-5; no firm D call. The closer fit of TRBJ2-7 to the DNA end suggests the J call may be wrong. CDR3 length: 13 amino acids. Germline CDR1 reads GTSNPN; CDR2 reads SVGIG (reference sequence). The CDR3, as DNA: TGTGCCTGGAGGAGCAGTAGCTCCTACGAGCAGTACTTC. It translates to CAWRSSSSYEQYF.

The chain couples TRBV2 to TRBJ2-2; D is undetermined. The V and J ends lost 6 bases and 3 bases respectively, with 11 bases between them. The CDR3 totals 14 residues. Germline V gene lookup returns CDR1 SNHLY and CDR2 FYNNEI. The CDR3 sequence: CASRRASDTGELFF. The CDR3 DNA reads as TGTGCCAGCAGGCGCGCCTCGGACACCGGGGAGCTGTTTTTT. The whole variable domain, remainder taken from reference TRBV2 and TRBJ2-2, is EPEVTQTPSHQVTQMGQEVILRCVPISNHLYFYWYRQILGQKVEFLVSFYNNEISEKSEIFDDQFSVERPDGSNFTLKIRSTKLEDSAMYFCASRRASDTGELFFGEGSRLTVL.

The rearrangement uses TRBV29-1 and TRBJ1-1; no definite D call. The CDR3 runs to 14 residues. The ends were cut back, 2 bases at V and 1 base at J, with 11 bases in the middle. CDR1 and CDR2 (germline): SQVTM, ANQGSEA. For the CDR3, the DNA is TGCAGCGTTGAATTAGCCGAGAAGAACACTGAAGCTTTCTTT. Its translation: CSVELAEKNTEAFF.

The V call is TRBV7-9, the J call TRBJ2-7, with 10 bases identical to TRBD2. This CDR3 is 13 amino acids long. The ends lost 8 bases at V and 5 bases at J; junction bases unmatched: 6. The germline V gene has CDR1 SEHNR and CDR2 FQNEAQ (reference sequence). The CDR3 DNA follows: TGTGCCAGCGGCACTAGCGGGAACGACGAGCAGTACTTC. Translation: CASGTSGNDEQYF.

Regarding this clone: A much larger clone lies a single base off, so this may be a read error. This same CDR3 is encoded by further DNA sequences in the sample. The chain carries TRBV5-4 and TRBJ2-7, with a weak D call TRBD2 (6 bases). The CDR3 length is 13 residues. Trimming removed 2 bases at V and 4 bases at J, with 10 bases between. CDR1 and CDR2 (germline): SGHNT, YYREEE (reference sequence). The CDR3: CASSFGGSYEQYF. DNA of the CDR3: TGTGCCAGCAGCTTTGGGGGGAGTTACGAGCAGTACTTC. Complete variable domain (other parts from reference TRBV5-4 and TRBJ2-7): ETGVTQSPTHLIKTRGQQVTLRCSSQSGHNTVSWYQQALGQGPQFIFQYYREEENGRGNFPPRFSGLQFPNYSSELNVNALELDDSALYLCASSFGGSYEQYFGPGTRLTVT.

A remark on this clone: The sample has other DNA sequences that encode this CDR3 too. This rearrangement joins TRBV28 to TRBJ2-7; no clear D. Trimming pared 2 bases from V and 4 bases from J, leaving 9 bases between. The germline gives CDR1 MDHEN, CDR2 SYDVKM. The CDR3 is 13 amino acids. CDR3: CASSLITAYEQYF. The CDR3 bases are TGTGCCAGCAGTTTAATTACCGCTTACGAGCAGTACTTC.

The chain is built from TRBV9 and TRBJ2-5; tentatively, D is TRBD2 (5 bases). The germline CDR1 and CDR2 sequences are SGDLS and YYNGEE. Between the trimmed V and J ends, which lost 4 bases and 1 base, there was a span of 11 bases. The CDR3 has 14 residues. In DNA form, the CDR3 reads TGTGCCAGCAGCCCACTAGGCCGCCAAGAGACCCAGTACTTC. It codes for CASSPLGRQETQYF.

This chain connects TRBV11-2 to TRBJ2-2; D not resolved. Germline V gene lookup returns CDR1 SGHAT and CDR2 FQNNGV. This CDR3 has 13 residues. V lost 1 base, J lost 4 bases, and 4 bases lay in between. The CDR3 sequence: CASSLAFTGELFF. The CDR3 region has the DNA TGTGCCAGCAGCTTAGCATTCACCGGGGAGCTGTTTTTT.

This chain links TRBV10-2 with TRBJ2-7; tentative D call: TRBD1 (5 bases). The CDR3 has 12 amino acids. Trimming left V 7 bases short and J 0 bases short, with 7 bases between. CDR1 is WSHSY, CDR2 SAAADI, per germline. The CDR3 DNA follows: TGCGCCAGCAAGGGGCCCTCCTACGAGCAGTACTTC. It is translated as CASKGPSYEQYF.

The chain links TRBV7-8 to TRBJ2-3; D gene ambiguous. CDR3 length: 18 amino acids. Trimming removed 1 base from V and 3 bases from J, with 20 bases in between. Germline-derived CDR1 and CDR2 are SGHVS and FQNEAQ. This CDR3 is CASSLVAWPGYLTDTQYF. For the CDR3, the DNA is TGTGCCAGCAGCTTAGTTGCCTGGCCGGGTTATTTGACAGATACGCAGTATTTT.

The chain couples TRBV9 to TRBJ1-2; possibly TRBD1 for D (6 bases). Trimming took off 0 bases at V and 3 bases at J, with 15 bases between the two ends. The germline V gene has CDR1 SGDLS and CDR2 YYNGEE. CDR3 length: 16 residues. The CDR3 loop reads CASSVGRGGDHYGYTF. The CDR3 DNA is TGTGCCAGCAGCGTAGGGCGAGGGGGGGATCACTATGGCTACACCTTC.

This chain links TRBV5-1 with TRBJ1-4; D is undetermined. Trimming took off 0 bases at V and 7 bases at J, with 13 bases between the two ends. This CDR3 is built from 15 residues. The germline gives CDR1 SGHRS, CDR2 YFSETQ. The CDR3 loop reads CASSLGFSDGEKLFF. DNA for the CDR3: TGCGCCAGCAGCTTGGGGTTCTCAGACGGTGAAAAACTGTTTTTT.

The V and J genes are TRBV7-2 and TRBJ2-5, with 10 bases fitting TRBD2. The CDR3 extends over 18 amino acids. The germline V gene encodes CDR1 SGHTA and CDR2 FQGNSA. V trimming: 1 base; J trimming: 3 bases; junction bases outside the gene matches: 11. The CDR3 DNA reads TGTGCCAGCAGCTTAGTCCTCGGGGGAGCGGGGGGGAAAGAGACCCAGTACTTC. Amino acid sequence: CASSLVLGGAGGKETQYF. The whole variable domain, remainder taken from reference TRBV7-2 and TRBJ2-5, is GAGVSQSPSNKVTEKGKDVELRCDPISGHTALYWYRQSLGQGLEFLIYFQGNSAPDKSGLPSDRFSAERTGGSVSTLTIQRTQQEDSAVYLCASSLVLGGAGGKETQYFGPGTRLLVL.

This clone was seen just once. Here the CDR3 reads CSASGGDTQYF. The DNA for the CDR3 is TGCAGTGCGTCAGGGGGAGATACGCAGTATTTT. The V and J genes are TRBV20-1 and TRBJ2-3; 7 positions agree with TRBD1. The CDR3 spans 11 residues. The junction had 2 bases not matched to a gene; V was cut back by 6 bases and J by 5 bases. CDR1 and CDR2 (germline): DFQATT, SNEGSKA (reference sequence).

This chain joins TRBV7-9 and TRBJ2-7, with D possibly TRBD2 on 5 matching bases. Germline V CDR1 and CDR2: SEHNR, FQNEAQ (reference sequence). This CDR3 comprises 13 residues. The V end lost 3 bases, the J end lost 3 bases, and 9 bases lay between the germline ends. The CDR3 sequence: CASSFPGIYEQYF. The CDR3 nucleotides read TGTGCCAGCAGCTTCCCGGGGATCTACGAGCAGTACTTC. Combining the CDR3 with reference TRBV7-9 and TRBJ2-7 gives the whole variable domain DTGVSQNPRHKITKRGQNVTFRCDPISEHNRLYWYRQTLGQGPEFLTYFQNEAQLEKSRLLSDRFSAERPKGSFSTLEIQRTEQGDSAMYLCASSFPGIYEQYFGPGTRLTVT.

The chain uses TRBV11-2 and TRBJ2-1, with D uncertain. The V gene's germline CDR1 is SGHAT and CDR2 FQNNGV. Trimming pared 1 base from V and 9 bases from J, leaving 10 bases between. The CDR3 consists of 13 residues. CDR3 sequence (DNA): TGTGCCAGCAGCTTAGGTGGGGAAGGTGAGCAGTTCTTC. As protein: CASSLGGEGEQFF.

J is TRBJ2-2 and V is TRBV2; the D gene is possibly TRBD1 (6 bases). Germline CDR1 is SNHLY and CDR2 is FYNNEI. There are 17 residues in the CDR3. Trimming cost V 7 bases and J 2 bases, with 20 bases left between them. Here the CDR3 DNA reads TGTGCCAGCAAATATCACAGGGTTGGTGAAAACACCGGGGAGCTGTTTTTT. Residues: CASKYHRVGENTGELFF.

This rearrangement joins TRBV7-9 to TRBJ2-1; 9 bases line up with TRBD2. The CDR3 has 16 amino acids. After removal of 1 base from V and 7 bases from J, the junction contained 8 bases not matched to a gene. Germline CDR1 is SEHNR and CDR2 is FQNEAQ (reference sequence). This chain's CDR3 is CASSLVAGGYGNEQFF. The CDR3 coding sequence is TGTGCCAGCAGCTTAGTCGCGGGAGGGTACGGAAATGAGCAGTTCTTC.